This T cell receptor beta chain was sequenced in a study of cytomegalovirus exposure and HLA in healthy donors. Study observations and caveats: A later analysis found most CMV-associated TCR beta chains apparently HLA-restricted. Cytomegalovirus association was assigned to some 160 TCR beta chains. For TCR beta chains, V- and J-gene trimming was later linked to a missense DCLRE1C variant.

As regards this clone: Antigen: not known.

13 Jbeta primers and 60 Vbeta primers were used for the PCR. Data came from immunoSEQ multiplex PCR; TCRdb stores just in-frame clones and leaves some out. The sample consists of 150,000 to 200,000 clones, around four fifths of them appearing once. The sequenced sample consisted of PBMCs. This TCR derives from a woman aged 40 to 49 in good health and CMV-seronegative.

CDR3 nucleotide sequence: TGCGCCAGCAGCCGTCTAGCAGGGGTAAACACCGGGGAGCTGTTTTTT. This translates into CASSRLAGVNTGELFF. The chain carries TRBV4-3 and TRBJ2-2; D might be TRBD1 (6 bases). Trimming took 4 bases from V and 2 from J, leaving 14 bases between them. CDR3 length: 16 residues. The germline CDR1 and CDR2 sequences are LGHNA and YSLEER.